Listed below are T cell receptor beta chains from one sample, sequenced in a study of blood T cell repertoires in COVID-19. Method: immunoSEQ multiplex PCR; TCRdb's copy keeps in-frame clones and lacks some. This sample has around 220,000 clones; 65% to 85% occur once, and the top ten carry roughly 4%. Material for sequencing was peripheral blood. The receptor set was obtained from a woman aged 40 to 49 with active or convalescent COVID-19. The CDR3 runs from the conserved cysteine through the conserved F or W. Each record gives: J gene, V gene, D gene, clone size, CDR3 length, CDR3 protein, CDR3 DNA. A D gene is named only where the DNA matches it firmly. Some rows have no size entry. The others give once, few or many, or a class for an expanded clone.

J: TRBJ1-1
V: TRBV4-1
D: .
size: .
length: 15
CDR3: CASSQEAGLRTEAFF
DNA: TGCGCCAGCAGCCAAGAGGCAGGGTTGCGCACTGAAGCTTTCTTT

J: TRBJ1-1
V: TRBV19
D: .
size: .
length: 14
CDR3: CASSIGASNTEAFF
DNA: TGTGCCAGTAGTATAGGGGCATCGAACACTGAAGCTTTCTTT

J: TRBJ2-3
V: TRBV30
D: TRBD2
size: .
length: 16
CDR3: CAWTDGGANTADTQYF
DNA: TGTGCCTGGACCGACGGGGGGGCTAACACAGCAGATACGCAGTATTTT

J: TRBJ2-5
V: TRBV4-1
D: TRBD2
size: .
length: 16
CDR3: CASSRSGGAYQETQYF
DNA: TGCGCCAGCAGCCGAAGCGGGGGGGCGTACCAAGAGACCCAGTACTTC

J: TRBJ1-6
V: TRBV3-1/TRBV3-2
D: TRBD1
size: .
length: 16
CDR3: CASSQATGVRNSPLHF
DNA: TGTGCCAGCAGCCAGGCGACAGGGGTACGGAATTCACCCCTCCACTTT

J: TRBJ1-1
V: TRBV3-1/TRBV3-2
D: .
size: .
length: 14
CDR3: CASSRVDRNTEAFF
DNA: TGTGCCAGCAGCAGAGTAGATCGGAACACTGAAGCTTTCTTT

J: TRBJ1-1
V: TRBV5-1
D: .
size: .
length: 15
CDR3: CASSLETGGNTEAFF
DNA: TGCGCCAGCAGCTTGGAGACGGGGGGGAACACTGAAGCTTTCTTT

J: TRBJ1-1
V: TRBV27
D: TRBD1
size: .
length: 17
CDR3: CASSLRDRAFRNTEAFF
DNA: TGTGCCAGCAGTTTAAGGGACAGGGCTTTTCGGAACACTGAAGCTTTCTTT

J: TRBJ2-3
V: TRBV7-2
D: TRBD2
size: .
length: 14
CDR3: CASSPGGDADTQYF
DNA: TGTGCCAGCAGCCCGGGGGGGGACGCAGATACGCAGTATTTT

J: TRBJ1-1
V: TRBV7-3
D: .
size: .
length: 14
CDR3: CASSLTSAQGEAFF
DNA: TGTGCCAGCAGCTTAACGAGTGCCCAGGGCGAAGCTTTCTTT

J: TRBJ1-4
V: TRBV19
D: .
size: .
length: 14
CDR3: CASLGRGQFEKLFF
DNA: TGTGCCAGTTTAGGGCGGGGCCAGTTTGAAAAACTGTTTTTT

J: TRBJ1-1
V: TRBV9
D: .
size: .
length: 13
CDR3: CASSVTGNTEAFF
DNA: TGTGCCAGCAGCGTAACGGGGAACACTGAAGCTTTCTTT

J: TRBJ1-1
V: TRBV27
D: TRBD1
size: .
length: 14
CDR3: CASSVTGAHTEAFF
DNA: TGTGCCAGCAGTGTTACAGGGGCGCACACTGAAGCTTTCTTT

J: TRBJ2-7
V: TRBV5-6
D: .
size: .
length: 14
CDR3: CASSYTGPSYEQYF
DNA: TGTGCCAGCAGCTACACAGGCCCCAGCTACGAGCAGTACTTC

J: TRBJ1-1
V: TRBV28
D: .
size: .
length: 13
CDR3: CASSTYMGRGAFF
DNA: TGTGCCAGCAGTACCTATATGGGGCGCGGAGCTTTCTTT

J: TRBJ1-3
V: TRBV5-4
D: TRBD1
size: .
length: 15
CDR3: CASSQDRGPGNTIYF
DNA: TGTGCCAGCAGCCAGGACAGGGGCCCTGGAAACACCATATATTTT

J: TRBJ1-1
V: TRBV6-5
D: TRBD1
size: .
length: 14
CDR3: CASSWTGEDTEAFF
DNA: TGTGCCAGCAGTTGGACAGGGGAGGACACTGAAGCTTTCTTT

J: TRBJ2-3
V: TRBV30
D: .
size: .
length: 15
CDR3: CAWSGKGAVTDTQYF
DNA: TGTGCCTGGAGTGGTAAAGGGGCAGTCACAGATACGCAGTATTTT

J: TRBJ2-1
V: TRBV9
D: .
size: .
length: 15
CDR3: CASSLDGSSYNEQFF
DNA: TGTGCCAGCAGCCTTGACGGGAGCTCCTACAATGAGCAGTTCTTC

J: TRBJ1-2
V: TRBV7-2
D: TRBD1
size: few
length: 14
CDR3: CASSFTGVGYGYTF
DNA: TGTGCCAGCAGCTTCACAGGGGTCGGCTATGGCTACACCTTC

J: TRBJ1-5
V: TRBV4-2
D: TRBD1
size: .
length: 18
CDR3: CASSQEVDREFSNQPQHF
DNA: TGTGCCAGCAGCCAAGAGGTGGACAGGGAGTTTAGCAATCAGCCCCAGCATTTT

J: TRBJ2-1
V: TRBV7-2
D: TRBD2
size: .
length: 13
CDR3: CASSLTSGDEQFF
DNA: TGTGCCAGCAGCTTGACTAGCGGGGATGAGCAGTTCTTC

J: TRBJ1-1
V: TRBV20-1
D: .
size: .
length: 11
CDR3: CSVEGDTEAFF
DNA: TGCAGTGTTGAGGGAGACACTGAAGCTTTCTTT

J: TRBJ2-5
V: TRBV28
D: .
size: .
length: 14
CDR3: CASSSGQPGETQYF
DNA: TGTGCCAGCAGTTCCGGACAGCCCGGGGAGACCCAGTACTTC

J: TRBJ1-1
V: TRBV3-1/TRBV3-2
D: .
size: .
length: 16
CDR3: CASSQDQRGLNTEAFF
DNA: TGTGCCAGCAGCCAAGATCAACGGGGGTTGAACACTGAAGCTTTCTTT

J: TRBJ1-1
V: TRBV27
D: .
size: .
length: 14
CDR3: CASSLSRSLGEAFF
DNA: TGTGCCAGCAGTTTATCCAGGTCCTTAGGTGAAGCTTTCTTT

J: TRBJ1-1
V: TRBV14
D: .
size: .
length: 13
CDR3: CASSVRTGTEAFF
DNA: TGTGCCAGCAGTGTACGGACGGGGACTGAAGCTTTCTTT

J: TRBJ1-5
V: TRBV6-5
D: .
size: .
length: 14
CDR3: CASSYETTGQPQHF
DNA: TGTGCCAGCAGTTACGAGACTACGGGGCAGCCCCAGCATTTT

J: TRBJ1-1
V: TRBV7-8
D: .
size: once
length: 14
CDR3: CASSLVREYTEAFF
DNA: TGTGCCAGCAGCTTAGTGCGGGAGTACACTGAAGCTTTCTTT

J: TRBJ1-5
V: TRBV7-9
D: .
size: .
length: 15
CDR3: CASSLEPGDNQPQHF
DNA: TGTGCCAGCAGCTTAGAGCCAGGGGACAATCAGCCCCAGCATTTT

J: TRBJ2-1
V: TRBV5-1
D: TRBD2
size: .
length: 15
CDR3: CASSRGGTTYNEQFF
DNA: TGCGCCAGCAGCCGCGGGGGGACCACCTACAATGAGCAGTTCTTC

J: TRBJ1-4
V: TRBV7-9
D: .
size: once
length: 15
CDR3: CASSLEAHAGEKLFF
DNA: TGTGCCAGCAGCTTAGAGGCACATGCAGGTGAAAAACTGTTTTTT

J: TRBJ1-5
V: TRBV2
D: .
size: .
length: 16
CDR3: CASSPRTVYSNQPQHF
DNA: TGTGCCAGCAGCCCTCGGACAGTCTATAGCAATCAGCCCCAGCATTTT

J: TRBJ2-1
V: TRBV5-1
D: .
size: .
length: 15
CDR3: CASSLEGVRYNEQFF
DNA: TGCGCCAGCAGCTTGGAGGGAGTCCGGTACAATGAGCAGTTCTTC

J: TRBJ2-1
V: TRBV7-2
D: .
size: .
length: 14
CDR3: CASSFVADNNEQFF
DNA: TGTGCCAGCAGCTTCGTAGCGGATAACAATGAGCAGTTCTTC

J: TRBJ2-5
V: TRBV12-3/TRBV12-4
D: .
size: .
length: 11
CDR3: CASSSGETQYF
DNA: TGTGCCAGCAGCTCCGGTGAGACCCAGTACTTC

J: TRBJ1-2
V: TRBV2
D: .
size: .
length: 14
CDR3: CASSEDSYVYGYTF
DNA: TGTGCCAGCAGTGAAGACAGTTACGTCTATGGCTACACCTTC

J: TRBJ2-5
V: TRBV2
D: TRBD1
size: .
length: 15
CDR3: CASSEAPTGVETQYF
DNA: TGTGCCAGCAGTGAAGCTCCGACAGGGGTAGAGACCCAGTACTTC

J: TRBJ2-7
V: TRBV6-2/TRBV6-3
D: TRBD1
size: once
length: 16
CDR3: CASSYVPQGVTYEQYF
DNA: TGTGCCAGCAGTTATGTCCCACAGGGGGTAACCTACGAGCAGTACTTC

J: TRBJ2-4
V: TRBV5-8
D: .
size: .
length: 15
CDR3: CASSPRGLAKNIQYF
DNA: TGTGCCAGCAGCCCTCGGGGTCTAGCCAAAAACATTCAGTACTTC

J: TRBJ2-5
V: TRBV30
D: TRBD1
size: once
length: 17
CDR3: CAWSTLFGTGVGETQYF
DNA: TGTGCCTGGAGTACACTCTTTGGGACAGGGGTTGGAGAGACCCAGTACTTC

J: TRBJ1-1
V: TRBV5-1
D: .
size: .
length: 13
CDR3: CASSLDLDTEAFF
DNA: TGCGCCAGCAGCTTGGACTTGGACACTGAAGCTTTCTTT

J: TRBJ2-2
V: TRBV2
D: TRBD2
size: few
length: 13
CDR3: CANGAGGTGELFF
DNA: TGTGCCAACGGCGCGGGGGGCACCGGGGAGCTGTTTTTT

J: TRBJ2-3
V: TRBV10-3
D: .
size: once
length: 13
CDR3: CAIRSGIEDTQYF
DNA: TGTGCCATCAGATCAGGTATAGAAGATACGCAGTATTTT

J: TRBJ1-1
V: TRBV11-2
D: .
size: .
length: 12
CDR3: CASSLGGLWAFF
DNA: TGTGCCAGCAGTCTCGGGGGACTATGGGCTTTCTTT

J: TRBJ2-1
V: TRBV10-1
D: TRBD1
size: .
length: 17
CDR3: CASSGSDRGGYYNEQFF
DNA: TGCGCCAGCAGTGGATCGGACAGGGGAGGTTATTACAATGAGCAGTTCTTC

J: TRBJ2-1
V: TRBV6-2/TRBV6-3
D: TRBD2
size: .
length: 15
CDR3: CASSTRGGITSEQFF
DNA: TGTGCCAGCAGCACCCGGGGGGGGATAACATCCGAGCAGTTCTTC

J: TRBJ1-1
V: TRBV19
D: TRBD1
size: .
length: 15
CDR3: CASKQGDRNTEGCFF
DNA: TGTGCCAGTAAACAGGGGGACCGTAACACTGAGGGATGTTTCTTT

J: TRBJ1-6
V: TRBV5-1
D: .
size: .
length: 14
CDR3: CASSTQTGNSPLHF
DNA: TGCGCCAGCAGCACGCAGACAGGAAATTCACCCCTCCACTTT

J: TRBJ2-3
V: TRBV5-6
D: TRBD2
size: few
length: 17
CDR3: CASSRNPSGGATDTQYF
DNA: TGTGCCAGCAGTCGGAACCCTAGCGGGGGGGCGACAGATACGCAGTATTTT

J: TRBJ1-2
V: TRBV28
D: TRBD1
size: .
length: 14
CDR3: CASRPGTGARGYTF
DNA: TGTGCCAGCAGGCCCGGGACAGGGGCTAGAGGCTACACCTTC